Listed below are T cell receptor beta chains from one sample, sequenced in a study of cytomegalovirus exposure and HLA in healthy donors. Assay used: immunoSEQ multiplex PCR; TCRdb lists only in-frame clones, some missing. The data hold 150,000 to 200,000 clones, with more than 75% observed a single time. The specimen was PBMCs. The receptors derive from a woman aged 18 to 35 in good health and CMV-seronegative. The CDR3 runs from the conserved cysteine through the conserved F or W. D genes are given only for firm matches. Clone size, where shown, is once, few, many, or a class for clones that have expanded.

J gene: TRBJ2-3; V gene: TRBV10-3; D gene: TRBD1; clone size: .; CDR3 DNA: TGTGCCATCAGACCGGGACAGAGCACAGATACGCAGTATTTT; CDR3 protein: CAIRPGQSTDTQYF
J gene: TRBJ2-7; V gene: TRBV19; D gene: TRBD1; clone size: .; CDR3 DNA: TGTGCCAGTAGTTCCGGGACAGGGGGCTCCTACGAGCAGTACTTC; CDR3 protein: CASSSGTGGSYEQYF
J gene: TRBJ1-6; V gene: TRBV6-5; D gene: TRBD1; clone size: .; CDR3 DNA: TGTGCCAGCAGTTTAGACCGGGACAGTCTTAATTCACCCCTCCACTTT; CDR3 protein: CASSLDRDSLNSPLHF
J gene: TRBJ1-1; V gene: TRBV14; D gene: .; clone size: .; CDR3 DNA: TGTGCCAGCAGCCAAGACAGGGACACTGAAGCTTTCTTT; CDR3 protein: CASSQDRDTEAFF
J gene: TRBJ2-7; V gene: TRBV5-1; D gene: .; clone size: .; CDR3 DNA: TGCGCCAGCAGCGCCGGGATAGCATACGAGCAGTACTTC; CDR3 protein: CASSAGIAYEQYF
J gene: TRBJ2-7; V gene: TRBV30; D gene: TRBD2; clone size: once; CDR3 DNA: TGTGCCTGGAAGGAACGACTAGCCCACGAGCAGTACTTC; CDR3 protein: CAWKERLAHEQYF
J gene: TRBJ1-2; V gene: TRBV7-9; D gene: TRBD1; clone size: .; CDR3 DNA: TGTGCCAGCAGCTTAGCCGGGACAGGGAAGGGCTACACCTTC; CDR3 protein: CASSLAGTGKGYTF
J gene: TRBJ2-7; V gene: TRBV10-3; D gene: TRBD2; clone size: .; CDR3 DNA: TGTGCCATCAGTGAGGAGGGCGGGAGGAACGAGCAGTACTTC; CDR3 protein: CAISEEGGRNEQYF
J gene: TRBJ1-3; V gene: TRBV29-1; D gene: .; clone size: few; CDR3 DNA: TGCAGCGTTGAACTCCCTCGCGCGGGGGCTGGAAACACCATATATTTT; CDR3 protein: CSVELPRAGAGNTIYF
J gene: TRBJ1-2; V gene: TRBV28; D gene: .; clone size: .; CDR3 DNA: TGTGCCAGCAGTTTAGGTCCAGGTTTGGGCTATGGCTACACCTTC; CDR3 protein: CASSLGPGLGYGYTF
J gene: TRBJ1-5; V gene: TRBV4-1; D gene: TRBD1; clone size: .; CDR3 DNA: TGCGCCAGCAGCACCCCAGGGGGACAGCCCCAGCATTTT; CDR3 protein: CASSTPGGQPQHF
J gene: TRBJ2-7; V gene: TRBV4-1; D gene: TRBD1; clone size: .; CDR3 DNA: TGCGCCAGCAGCCAACCGGGACAGGCCTACGAGCAGTACTTC; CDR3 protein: CASSQPGQAYEQYF
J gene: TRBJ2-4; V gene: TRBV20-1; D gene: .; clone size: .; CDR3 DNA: TGCAGTGCTAGGGGGCCTTTTGGGATATTGTTT; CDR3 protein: CSARGPFGILF
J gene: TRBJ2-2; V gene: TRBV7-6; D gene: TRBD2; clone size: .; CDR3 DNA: TGTGCCAGCAGCCTCCGGACTAGCGGGAGCACCGGGGAGCTGTTTTTT; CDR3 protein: CASSLRTSGSTGELFF
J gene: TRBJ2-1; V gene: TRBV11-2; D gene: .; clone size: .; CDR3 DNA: TGTGCCAGCAGCCACAGCGGTAGCTCCTACAATGAGCAGTTCTTC; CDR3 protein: CASSHSGSSYNEQFF
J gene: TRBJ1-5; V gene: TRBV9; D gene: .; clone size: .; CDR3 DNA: TGTGCCAGCAGCCGGGACTTAGGCAATCAGCCCCAGCATTTT; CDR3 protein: CASSRDLGNQPQHF
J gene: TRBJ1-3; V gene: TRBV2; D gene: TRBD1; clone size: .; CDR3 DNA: TGTGCCAGCAGTGAAGCACGGGACAGGGGGACCCCTGGAAACACCATATATTTT; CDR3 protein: CASSEARDRGTPGNTIYF
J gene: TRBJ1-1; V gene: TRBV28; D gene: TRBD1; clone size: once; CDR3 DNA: TGTGCCAGCAGTCCAGGGGGCCTGAACACTGAAGCTTTCTTT; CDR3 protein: CASSPGGLNTEAFF
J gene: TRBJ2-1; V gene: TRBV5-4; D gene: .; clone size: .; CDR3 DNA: TGTGCCAGCAGCCTGGCGGGTAGCTCCTACAATGAGCAGTTCTTC; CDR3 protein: CASSLAGSSYNEQFF
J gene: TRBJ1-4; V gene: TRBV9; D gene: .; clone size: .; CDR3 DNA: TGTGCCAGCAGCGTAGGGGCAGGAAGAGAGGAAAAACTGTTTTTT; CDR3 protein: CASSVGAGREEKLFF
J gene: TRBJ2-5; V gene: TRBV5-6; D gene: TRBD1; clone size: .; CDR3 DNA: TGTGCCAGCAGCTCCGGGACAGGGGGCCTGGAGACCCAGTACTTC; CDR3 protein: CASSSGTGGLETQYF
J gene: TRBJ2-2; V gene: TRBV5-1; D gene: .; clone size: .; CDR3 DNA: TGCGCCAGCAGCTTGGGGCAGGGAACGAACACCGGGGAGCTGTTTTTT; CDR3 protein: CASSLGQGTNTGELFF
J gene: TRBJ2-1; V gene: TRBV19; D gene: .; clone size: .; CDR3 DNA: TGTGCCAGTAGTATTGGCGGGGACTACAATGAGCAGTTCTTC; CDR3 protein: CASSIGGDYNEQFF
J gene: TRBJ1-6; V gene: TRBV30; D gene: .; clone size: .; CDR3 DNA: TGTGCCTGGAAATTAGGACAGAGCTCCTATAATTCACCCCTCCACTTT; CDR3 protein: CAWKLGQSSYNSPLHF
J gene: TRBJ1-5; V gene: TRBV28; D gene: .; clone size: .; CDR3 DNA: TGTGCCAGCACTGGGGGCGTTCAGCCCCAGCATTTT; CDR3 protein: CASTGGVQPQHF
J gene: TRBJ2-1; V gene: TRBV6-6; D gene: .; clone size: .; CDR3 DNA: TGTGCCAGCAGTTACTCCCCCCCACTAGCCGGCGATGAGCAGTTCTTC; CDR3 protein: CASSYSPPLAGDEQFF
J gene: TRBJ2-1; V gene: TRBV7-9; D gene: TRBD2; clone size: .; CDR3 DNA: TGTGCCAGCAGCTTAGGGGGACTAGCGGGTAATGAGCAGTTCTTC; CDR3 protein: CASSLGGLAGNEQFF
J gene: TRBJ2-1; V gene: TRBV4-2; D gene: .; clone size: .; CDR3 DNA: TGTGCCAGCAGCCAAGATCCCCTCCTCCTCTACAATGAGCAGTTCTTC; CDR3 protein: CASSQDPLLLYNEQFF
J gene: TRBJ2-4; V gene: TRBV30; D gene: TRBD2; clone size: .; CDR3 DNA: TGTGCCTGGACCCCCAGGATAGCGGGGGGGGCACAAAACATTCAGTACTTC; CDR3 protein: CAWTPRIAGGAQNIQYF
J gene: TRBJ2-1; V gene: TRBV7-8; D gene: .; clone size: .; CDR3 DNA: TGTGCCAGCAGCTGGGGGGACTTGTATGAGCAGTTCTTC; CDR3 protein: CASSWGDLYEQFF
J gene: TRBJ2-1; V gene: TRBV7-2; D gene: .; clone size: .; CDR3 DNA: TGTGCCAGCAGCTTAGTAGGGGGGGACATTGAGCAGTTCTTC; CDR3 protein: CASSLVGGDIEQFF
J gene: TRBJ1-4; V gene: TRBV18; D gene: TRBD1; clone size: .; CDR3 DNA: TGTGCCAGCTCACTCACAAGGACAGGGGGAGAAAAACTGTTTTTT; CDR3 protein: CASSLTRTGGEKLFF
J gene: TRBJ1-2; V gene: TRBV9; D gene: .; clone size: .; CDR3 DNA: TGTGCCAGCAGCGTAGCTCTAGGCAGGGCTCTGGATGGCTACACCTTC; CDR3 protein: CASSVALGRALDGYTF
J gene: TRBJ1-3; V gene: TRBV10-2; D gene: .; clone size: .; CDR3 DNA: TGCGCCAGCAGCCCCAGCTCTGGAAACACCATATATTTT; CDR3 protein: CASSPSSGNTIYF
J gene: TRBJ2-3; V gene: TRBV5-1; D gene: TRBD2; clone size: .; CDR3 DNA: TGCGCCAGCAGCCCAAAAGCGGGGAGTGCAGATACGCAGTATTTT; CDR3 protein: CASSPKAGSADTQYF
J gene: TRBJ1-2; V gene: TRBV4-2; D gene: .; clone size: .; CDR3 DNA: TGTGCCAGCAGCCAAGCTCGGGGGGGGCGTGATGGCTACACCTTC; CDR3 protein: CASSQARGGRDGYTF
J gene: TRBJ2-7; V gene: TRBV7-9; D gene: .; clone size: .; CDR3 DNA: TGTGCCAGCAGCTTAGTTAGCCCAGACAGTTCCTACGAGCAGTACTTC; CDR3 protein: CASSLVSPDSSYEQYF
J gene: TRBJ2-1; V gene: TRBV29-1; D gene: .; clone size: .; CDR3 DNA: TGCAGCGTTGAACTACCTTCGGATGAGCAGTTCTTC; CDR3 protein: CSVELPSDEQFF
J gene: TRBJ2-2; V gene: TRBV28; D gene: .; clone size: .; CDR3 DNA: TGTGCCAGCAGGAGGACAGACACCGGGGAGCTGTTTTTT; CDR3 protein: CASRRTDTGELFF